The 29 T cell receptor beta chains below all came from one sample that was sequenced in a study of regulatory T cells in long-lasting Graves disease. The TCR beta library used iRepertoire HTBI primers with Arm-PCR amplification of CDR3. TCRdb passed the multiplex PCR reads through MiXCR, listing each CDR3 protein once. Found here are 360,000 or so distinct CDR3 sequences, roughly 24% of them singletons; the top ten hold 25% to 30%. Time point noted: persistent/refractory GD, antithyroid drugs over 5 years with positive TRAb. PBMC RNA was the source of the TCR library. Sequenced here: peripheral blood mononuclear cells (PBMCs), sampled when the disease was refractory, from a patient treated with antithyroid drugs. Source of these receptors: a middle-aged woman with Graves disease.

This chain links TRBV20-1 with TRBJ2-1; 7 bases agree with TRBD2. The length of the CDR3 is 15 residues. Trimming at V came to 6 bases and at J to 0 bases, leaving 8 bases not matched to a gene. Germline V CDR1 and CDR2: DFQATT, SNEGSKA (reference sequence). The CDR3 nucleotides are TGCAGTGCCGGCCCAGGGACTACCTCCTACAATGAGCAGTTCTTC. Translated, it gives CSAGPGTTSYNEQFF.

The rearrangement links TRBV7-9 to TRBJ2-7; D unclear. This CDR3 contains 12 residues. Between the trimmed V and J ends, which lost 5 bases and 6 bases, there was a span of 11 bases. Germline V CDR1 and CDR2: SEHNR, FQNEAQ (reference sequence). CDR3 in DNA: TGTGCCAGCAGCCCCCACCCGGGCGAGCAGTACTTC. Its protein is CASSPHPGEQYF.

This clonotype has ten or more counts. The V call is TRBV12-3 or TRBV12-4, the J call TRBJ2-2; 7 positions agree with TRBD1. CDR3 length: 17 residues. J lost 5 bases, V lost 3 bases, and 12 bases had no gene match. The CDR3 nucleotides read TGTGCCAGCAGTTTGGGGCTACAGGGGCCAGGAACCGGGGAGCTGTTTTTT. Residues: CASSLGLQGPGTGELFF.

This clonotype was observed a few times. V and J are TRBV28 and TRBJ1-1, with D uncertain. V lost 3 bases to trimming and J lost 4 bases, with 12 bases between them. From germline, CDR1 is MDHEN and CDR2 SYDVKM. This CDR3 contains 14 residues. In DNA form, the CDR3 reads TGTGCCAGCAGTTTGAGAGCTGGGAGCACTGAAGCTTTCTTT. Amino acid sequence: CASSLRAGSTEAFF.

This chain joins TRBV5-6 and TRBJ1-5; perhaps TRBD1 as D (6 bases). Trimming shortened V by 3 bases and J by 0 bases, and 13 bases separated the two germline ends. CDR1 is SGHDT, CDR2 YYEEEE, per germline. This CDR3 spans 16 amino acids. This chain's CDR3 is CASSSYWDTSNQPQHF. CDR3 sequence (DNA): TGTGCCAGCAGCTCCTACTGGGACACTAGCAATCAGCCCCAGCATTTT.

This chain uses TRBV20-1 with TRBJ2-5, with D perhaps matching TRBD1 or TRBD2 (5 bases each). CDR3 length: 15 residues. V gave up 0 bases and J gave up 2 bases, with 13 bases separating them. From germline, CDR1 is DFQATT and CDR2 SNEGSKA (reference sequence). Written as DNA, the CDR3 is TGCAGTGCTAGAGAAGGGACGGGTACTCAAGAGACCCAGTACTTC. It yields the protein CSAREGTGTQETQYF.

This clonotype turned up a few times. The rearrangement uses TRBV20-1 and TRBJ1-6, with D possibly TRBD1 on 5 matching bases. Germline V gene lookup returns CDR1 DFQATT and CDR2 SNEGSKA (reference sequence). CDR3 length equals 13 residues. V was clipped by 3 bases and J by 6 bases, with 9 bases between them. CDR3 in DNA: TGCAGTGCTAGCCTGACAGCTAATTCACCCCTCCACTTT. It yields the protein CSASLTANSPLHF.

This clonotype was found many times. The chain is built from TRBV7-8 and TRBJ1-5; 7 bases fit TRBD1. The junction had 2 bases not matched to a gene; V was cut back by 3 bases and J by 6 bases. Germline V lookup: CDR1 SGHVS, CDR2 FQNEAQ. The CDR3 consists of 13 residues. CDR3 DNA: TGTGCCAGCAGCTTCCAGGGGGGTCAGCCCCAGCATTTT. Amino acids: CASSFQGGQPQHF.

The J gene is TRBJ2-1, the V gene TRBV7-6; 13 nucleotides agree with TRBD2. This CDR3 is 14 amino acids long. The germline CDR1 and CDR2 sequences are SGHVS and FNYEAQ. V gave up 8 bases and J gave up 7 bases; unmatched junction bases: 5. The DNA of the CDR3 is TGTGCCAGCGGACTAGCGGGAGTAGAAAATGAGCAGTTCTTC. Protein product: CASGLAGVENEQFF.

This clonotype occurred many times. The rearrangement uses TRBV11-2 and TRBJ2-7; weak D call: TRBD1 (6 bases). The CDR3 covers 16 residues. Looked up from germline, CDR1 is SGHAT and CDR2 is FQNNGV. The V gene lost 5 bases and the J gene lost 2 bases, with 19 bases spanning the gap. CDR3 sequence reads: CASSPQTGSRPYEQYF. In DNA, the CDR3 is TGTGCCAGCAGCCCTCAAACAGGGTCGCGTCCCTACGAGCAGTACTTC.

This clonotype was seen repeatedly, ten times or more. CDR3 sequence (DNA): TGTGCCAGCCGCGTAACAACGGGACGGTTGGACTATTGGACAGGGGCCAACGTCCTGACTTTC. It translates to CASRVTTGRLDYWTGANVLTF. The genes are TRBV28 and TRBJ2-6; D might be TRBD2 (6 bases). Germline loops: CDR1 MDHEN, CDR2 SYDVKM. V dropped 8 bases and J dropped 4 bases, with 33 bases sitting between them. The CDR3 consists of 21 residues. Full variable domain (rest looked up from reference TRBV28 and TRBJ2-6): DVKVTQSSRYLVKRTGEKVFLECVQDMDHENMFWYRQDPGLGLRLIYFSYDVKMKEKGDIPEGYSVSREKKERFSLILESASTNQTSMYLCASRVTTGRLDYWTGANVLTFGAGSRLTVL.

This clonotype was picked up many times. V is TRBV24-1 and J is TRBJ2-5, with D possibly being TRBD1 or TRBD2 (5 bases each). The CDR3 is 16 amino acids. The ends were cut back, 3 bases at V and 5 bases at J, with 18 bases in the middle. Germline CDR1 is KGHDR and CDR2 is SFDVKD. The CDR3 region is CATSDTGLGARETQYF. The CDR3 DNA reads TGTGCCACCAGTGATACAGGCCTCGGGGCGAGGGAGACCCAGTACTTC.

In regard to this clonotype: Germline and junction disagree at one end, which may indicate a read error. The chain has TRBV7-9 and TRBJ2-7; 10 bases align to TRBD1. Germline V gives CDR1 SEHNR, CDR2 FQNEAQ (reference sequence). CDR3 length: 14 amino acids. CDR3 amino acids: CAGSRTGGAYEQYF. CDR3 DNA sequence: TGTGCCGGCAGCCGGACAGGGGGAGCCTACGAGCAGTACTTC.

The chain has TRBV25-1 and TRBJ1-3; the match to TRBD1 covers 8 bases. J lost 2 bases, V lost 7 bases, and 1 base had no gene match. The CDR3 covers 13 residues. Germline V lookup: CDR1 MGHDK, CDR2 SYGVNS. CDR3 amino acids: CASMTGAGNTIYF. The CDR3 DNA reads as TGTGCCAGCATGACAGGGGCTGGAAACACCATATATTTT.

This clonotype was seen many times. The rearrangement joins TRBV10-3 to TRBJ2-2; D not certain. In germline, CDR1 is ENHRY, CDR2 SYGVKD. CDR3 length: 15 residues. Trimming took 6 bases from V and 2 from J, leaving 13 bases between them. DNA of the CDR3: TGTGCCATCAGGAAAGACGTAACTAACACCGGGGAGCTGTTTTTT. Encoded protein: CAIRKDVTNTGELFF.

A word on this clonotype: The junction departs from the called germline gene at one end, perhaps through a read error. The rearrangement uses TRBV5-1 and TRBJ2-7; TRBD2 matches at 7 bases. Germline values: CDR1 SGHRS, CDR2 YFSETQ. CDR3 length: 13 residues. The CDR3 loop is CASRRDYSYGQYF. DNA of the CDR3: TGCGCCAGCAGAAGGGACTACTCCTACGGGCAGTACTTC.

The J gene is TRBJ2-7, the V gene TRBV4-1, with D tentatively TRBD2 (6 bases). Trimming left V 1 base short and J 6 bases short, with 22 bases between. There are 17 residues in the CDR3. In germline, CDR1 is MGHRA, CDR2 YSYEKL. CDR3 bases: TGCGCCAGCAGCCAAGTCGCGACTATACAGACTAGTCCCGAGCAGTACTTC. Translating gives CASSQVATIQTSPEQYF.

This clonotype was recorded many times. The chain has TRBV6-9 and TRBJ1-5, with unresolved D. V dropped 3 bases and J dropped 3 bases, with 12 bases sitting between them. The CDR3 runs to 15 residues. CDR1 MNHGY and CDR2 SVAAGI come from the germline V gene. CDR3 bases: TGTGCCAGCAGTTACAGTGGGGTACTCAATCAGCCCCAGCATTTT. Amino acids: CASSYSGVLNQPQHF.

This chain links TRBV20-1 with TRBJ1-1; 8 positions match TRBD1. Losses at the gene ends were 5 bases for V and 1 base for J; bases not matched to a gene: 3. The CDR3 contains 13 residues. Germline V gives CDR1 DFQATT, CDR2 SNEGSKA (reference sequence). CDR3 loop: CSAQTGENTEAFF. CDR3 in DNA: TGCAGTGCTCAGACAGGGGAGAACACTGAAGCTTTCTTT.

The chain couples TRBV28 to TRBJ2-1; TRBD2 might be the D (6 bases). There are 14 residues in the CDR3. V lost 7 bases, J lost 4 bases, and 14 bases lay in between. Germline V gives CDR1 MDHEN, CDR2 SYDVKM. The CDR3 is CASMSGRGYNEQFF. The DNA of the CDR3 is TGTGCCAGCATGTCCGGGAGAGGGTACAATGAGCAGTTCTTC.

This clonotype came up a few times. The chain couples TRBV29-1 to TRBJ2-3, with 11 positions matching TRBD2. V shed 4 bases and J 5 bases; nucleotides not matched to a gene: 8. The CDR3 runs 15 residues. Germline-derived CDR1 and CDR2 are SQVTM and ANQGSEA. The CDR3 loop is CSVGPLAGGRDTQYF. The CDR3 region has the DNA TGCAGCGTTGGGCCTCTAGCGGGAGGACGAGATACGCAGTATTTT.

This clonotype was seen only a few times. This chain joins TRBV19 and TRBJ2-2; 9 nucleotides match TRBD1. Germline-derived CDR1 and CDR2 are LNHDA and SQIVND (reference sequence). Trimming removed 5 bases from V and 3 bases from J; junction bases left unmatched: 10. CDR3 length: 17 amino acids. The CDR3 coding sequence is TGTGCCAGTAGTCCGGATACAGGGGGCGCGGACACCGGGGAGCTGTTTTTT. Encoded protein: CASSPDTGGADTGELFF.

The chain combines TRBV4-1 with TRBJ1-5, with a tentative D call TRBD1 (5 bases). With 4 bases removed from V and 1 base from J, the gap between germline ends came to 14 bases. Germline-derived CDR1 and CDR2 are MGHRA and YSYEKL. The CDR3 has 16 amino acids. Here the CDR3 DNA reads TGCGCCAGCAGCCCACACGGCAGGGCGAGCAATCAGCCCCAGCATTTT. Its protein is CASSPHGRASNQPQHF.

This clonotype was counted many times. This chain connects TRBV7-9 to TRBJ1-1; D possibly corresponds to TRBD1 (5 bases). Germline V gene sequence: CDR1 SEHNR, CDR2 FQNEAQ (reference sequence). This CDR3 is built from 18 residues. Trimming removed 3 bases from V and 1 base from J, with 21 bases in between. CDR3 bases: TGTGCCAGCAGCTTCGCCCTCCCCAGGGAGAGGTGGAACACTGAAGCTTTCTTT. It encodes CASSFALPRERWNTEAFF.

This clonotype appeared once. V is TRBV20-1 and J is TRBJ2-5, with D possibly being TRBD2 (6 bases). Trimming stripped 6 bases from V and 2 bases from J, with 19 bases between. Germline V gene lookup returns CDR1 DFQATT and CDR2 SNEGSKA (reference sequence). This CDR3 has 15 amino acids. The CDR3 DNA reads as TGCAGTGCCCACAGGACTATGGCCCATCAAGAGACCCAGTACTTC. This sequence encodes CSAHRTMAHQETQYF.

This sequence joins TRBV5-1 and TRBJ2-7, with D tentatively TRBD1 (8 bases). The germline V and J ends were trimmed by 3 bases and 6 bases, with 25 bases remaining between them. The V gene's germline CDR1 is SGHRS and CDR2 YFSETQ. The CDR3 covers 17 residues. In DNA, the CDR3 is TGCGCCAGCAGCTCGACCGGGACAGGCACAGGGGGGGGCGAGCAGTACTTC. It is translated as CASSSTGTGTGGGEQYF.

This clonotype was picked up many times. The CDR3, as DNA: TGTGCGACCGGACGGGGCTCCTATAATTCACCCCTCCACTTT. It is translated as CATGRGSYNSPLHF. The rearrangement links TRBV3-1 to TRBJ1-6; D not resolved. The CDR3 extends over 14 amino acids. Germline assignment: CDR1 LGHDT and CDR2 YNNKEL (reference sequence).

The CDR3 here is CASSSTYYGYTF. In DNA form, the CDR3 reads TGTGCCAGCAGTTCAACGTACTATGGCTACACCTTC. This chain joins TRBV28 and TRBJ1-2; no firm D call. The length of the CDR3 is 12 residues. Trimming cost V 4 bases and J 3 bases, with 6 bases left between them. CDR1 and CDR2 (germline): MDHEN, SYDVKM.

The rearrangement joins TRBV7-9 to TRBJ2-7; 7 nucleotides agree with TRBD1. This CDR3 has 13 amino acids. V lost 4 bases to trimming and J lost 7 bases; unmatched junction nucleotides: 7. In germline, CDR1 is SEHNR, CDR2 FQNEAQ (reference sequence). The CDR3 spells CASSYEGQREQYF. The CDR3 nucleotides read TGTGCCAGCAGCTATGAGGGACAGCGAGAGCAGTACTTC.